Following are 9 T cell receptor beta chains from one sample sequenced in a study of OX40 agonist ivuxolimab in advanced cancers. Sequencing was performed with immunoSEQ multiplex PCR; in TCRdb, only in-frame clones are kept and a portion is missing. The data show some 90,000 clones, with more than 85% seen just once and around 3.5% held by the top ten. The material sequenced was CD4+ or CD8+ T cells sorted from blood, taken in a trial of the OX40 agonist ivuxolimab. The receptors come from an adult with an advanced solid tumor such as melanoma, head and neck, liver or kidney cancer.

In this sample, this clone turned up once. This chain links TRBV11-2 with TRBJ2-2; the match to TRBD2 covers 7 bases. V lost 5 bases, J lost 5 bases, and 14 bases stayed unmatched. This CDR3 has 17 residues. Per germline, CDR1 SGHAT and CDR2 FQNNGV. CDR3 DNA: TGTGCCAGCAGCCCTCAACCGGCGGGAGACACGACCGGGGAGCTGTTTTTT. Encoded protein: CASSPQPAGDTTGELFF.

The V and J genes are TRBV6-5 and TRBJ2-5; the D is unclear. Germline V gene sequence: CDR1 MNHEY, CDR2 SVGAGI. Trimming stripped 0 bases from V and 2 bases from J, with 10 bases between. The length of the CDR3 is 15 residues. CDR3: CASSYSILTQETQYF. The CDR3 DNA reads TGTGCCAGCAGTTACTCGATTCTGACACAAGAGACCCAGTACTTC.

This sequence joins TRBV21-1 and TRBJ1-5. TRBV21-1 is assigned pseudogene status. This CDR3 region has 16 residues. The CDR3 is CASSISSAAQNQPQHF. The CDR3 DNA reads as TGTGCCAGCAGCATTTCTAGCGCAGCACAAAATCAGCCCCAGCATTTT.

J is TRBJ2-5 and V is TRBV27, with 8 nucleotides matching TRBD1. The CDR3 sequence is 17 residues long. Germline loops: CDR1 MNHEY, CDR2 SMNVEV (reference sequence). J was trimmed by 2 bases and V by 4 bases; bases with no gene match: 12. The CDR3 here is CASSSGTGLRTQETQYF. DNA for the CDR3: TGTGCCAGCAGTTCCGGGACAGGTCTTCGGACTCAAGAGACCCAGTACTTC.

The sample holds a few counts of this clone. The chain joins TRBV29-1 to TRBJ1-4, with D hard to call. CDR1 SQVTM and CDR2 ANQGSEA come from the germline V gene. V was trimmed by 0 bases and J by 7 bases, leaving 12 bases between them. CDR3 length: 14 residues. The CDR3 reads CSVEDLGFGEKLFF. CDR3 bases: TGCAGCGTTGAAGATCTTGGGTTTGGTGAAAAACTGTTTTTT.

The J gene is TRBJ2-1, the V gene TRBV28, with 8 bases aligning to TRBD2. Germline V CDR1 and CDR2: MDHEN, SYDVKM. Trimming cost V 2 bases and J 6 bases; bases outside gene matches: 6. This CDR3 region has 15 residues. For the CDR3, the DNA is TGTGCCAGCAGTTTACTAAGCGGGAGTTCCAATGAGCAGTTCTTC. Protein sequence: CASSLLSGSSNEQFF.

The chain joins TRBV2 to TRBJ2-1, with 9 bases lining up with TRBD2. The trim removed 2 bases at V and 10 bases at J, leaving 9 bases unmatched. The CDR3 is 15 amino acids. The germline gives CDR1 SNHLY, CDR2 FYNNEI. CDR3 sequence (DNA): TGTGCCAGCAGTGAACCAGCGGGAGGTTCTCAAGAGCAGTTCTTC. This translates into CASSEPAGGSQEQFF.

This clone has a single count. This chain links TRBV11-3 with TRBJ2-1; D possibly uses TRBD1 or TRBD2 (5 bases each). Trimming left V 5 bases short and J 8 bases short, with 16 bases between. Looked up from germline, CDR1 is SGHNT and CDR2 is YENEEA. The CDR3 covers 14 residues. The CDR3, as DNA: TGTGCCAGCAGCCCACGCTTGGGGGAAGATGAGCAGTTCTTC. It yields the protein CASSPRLGEDEQFF.

J is TRBJ2-7 and V is TRBV7-9; D call uncertain. V lost 4 bases to trimming and J lost 1 base, with 8 bases between them. The germline gives CDR1 SEHNR, CDR2 FQNEAQ (reference sequence). CDR3 size: 13 residues. The CDR3 DNA follows: TGTGCCAGCAGCTACGCTATGTCCTACGAGCAGTACTTC. It specifies CASSYAMSYEQYF. Drawing the rest from reference TRBV7-9 and TRBJ2-7, the complete variable domain is DTGVSQNPRHKITKRGQNVTFRCDPISEHNRLYWYRQTLGQGPEFLTYFQNEAQLEKSRLLSDRFSAERPKGSFSTLEIQRTEQGDSAMYLCASSYAMSYEQYFGPGTRLTVT.